The 21 T cell receptor beta chains reported below all come from one sample, sequenced in a study of T-cell memory formation after mild COVID-19. Using its own MiXCR run on the 5' RACE reads, TCRdb lists one record per CDR3 protein. The sample includes a few hundred thousand distinct CDR3 sequences, roughly 20% of them seen just once. Sample: PBMCs or a T cell subset sorted from them (not recorded which). These TCRs come from a man between 18 and 35 years old who had mild COVID-19 (a few samples of this study predate the infection). Cell type and time point are not known.

V and J are TRBV4-1 and TRBJ2-1, with 9 nucleotides matching TRBD1. This CDR3 has 18 amino acids. Germline CDR1 is MGHRA and CDR2 is YSYEKL. J gave up 2 bases and V 3 bases, and 11 bases lay outside the gene matches. CDR3 protein: CASSHNIAGTGTYNEQFF. CDR3 in DNA: TGCGCCAGCAGCCACAATATCGCCGGGACAGGGACCTACAATGAGCAGTTCTTC.

A few counts support this clonotype. The chain uses TRBV5-1 and TRBJ2-5; tentative D call: TRBD1 (5 bases). The germline V and J ends were trimmed by 0 bases and 1 base, with 10 bases remaining between them. The CDR3 totals 15 residues. Germline lookup yields CDR1 SGHRS and CDR2 YFSETQ. CDR3 DNA: TGCGCCAGCAGCTTGGATTGGGGCAGCCAAGAGACCCAGTACTTC. Translation gives CASSLDWGSQETQYF.

Only a few counts were recorded for this clonotype. This chain joins TRBV7-3 and TRBJ2-1; 9 bases are a match to TRBD2. The CDR3 contains 17 residues. The trim removed 1 base at V and 10 bases at J, leaving 14 bases unmatched. Germline assignment: CDR1 SGHTA and CDR2 FQGTGA. CDR3 amino acids: CASSLNSASGAEVEQFF. CDR3 sequence (DNA): TGTGCCAGCAGCTTAAACTCAGCTAGCGGGGCGGAGGTCGAGCAGTTCTTC.

A note on this clonotype: A single base separates this from a much larger clone, so it may be a read error. The rearrangement uses TRBV9 and TRBJ2-1, with D hard to call. This CDR3 has 15 amino acids. The germline gives CDR1 SGDLS, CDR2 YYNGEE. V was cut by 1 base and J by 4 bases, with 12 bases left in between. CDR3 residues: CASSVYSWPYNEQFF. CDR3 bases: TGTGCCAGCAGCGTATACTCGTGGCCTTACAATGAGCAGTTCTTC.

The chain combines TRBV7-9 with TRBJ1-2, with TRBD1 matching 7 bases. Germline V gene data show CDR1 as SEHNR and CDR2 as FQNEAQ (reference sequence). Unmatched junction bases numbered 8, after V lost 4 bases and J lost 0 bases. This CDR3 comprises 16 residues. DNA for the CDR3: TGTGCCAGCAGCTCCGGGACAGAGGATACTAACTATGGCTACACCTTC. It encodes CASSSGTEDTNYGYTF.

The chain employs TRBV20-1 and TRBJ1-4, with D unresolved. CDR3 length equals 15 residues. V lost 0 bases and J lost 8, with 16 bases in between. Germline loops: CDR1 DFQATT, CDR2 SNEGSKA (reference sequence). CDR3: CSARDWQDLAEKLFF. CDR3 DNA: TGCAGTGCTAGAGATTGGCAGGACCTTGCAGAAAAACTGTTTTTT.

The gene calls are TRBV5-1 and TRBJ1-5; D gene ambiguous. V gave up 0 bases and J gave up 5 bases, with 12 bases separating them. This CDR3 has 15 amino acids. CDR1 is SGHRS, CDR2 YFSETQ, per germline. CDR3 protein: CASSLEGTGDQPQHF. For the CDR3, the DNA is TGCGCCAGCAGCTTGGAGGGAACCGGGGATCAGCCCCAGCATTTT. Looking up the rest from reference TRBV5-1 and TRBJ1-5 gives the full variable domain: KAGVTQTPRYLIKTRGQQVTLSCSPISGHRSVSWYQQTPGQGLQFLFEYFSETQRNKGNFPGRFSGRQFSNSRSEMNVSTLELGDSALYLCASSLEGTGDQPQHFGDGTRLSIL.

This clonotype was recorded a few times. V is TRBV29-1 and J is TRBJ1-2; TRBD1 matches at 7 bases. The CDR3 totals 12 residues. The germline V gene encodes CDR1 SQVTM and CDR2 ANQGSEA. The J segment lost 2 bases and the V segment lost 6 bases, leaving 3 bases of the junction unmatched. Here the CDR3 DNA reads TGCAGCGTGGAGGACAGGAACTATGGCTACACCTTC. It is translated as CSVEDRNYGYTF.

This clonotype was detected a few times. The chain uses TRBV6-5 and TRBJ2-5; possible D gene TRBD2, 5 bases. Per the germline V gene, CDR1 is MNHEY and CDR2 is SVGAGI. V lost 2 bases, J lost 6 bases, and 10 bases lay in between. The length of the CDR3 is 13 residues. The CDR3 nucleotides are TGTGCCAGCAGTTACGAGGGAAGTCAGACCCAGTACTTC. It translates to CASSYEGSQTQYF.

At least ten counts were recorded for this clonotype. The chain carries TRBV5-1 and TRBJ2-5; possibly TRBD2 for D (7 bases). This CDR3 comprises 14 residues. Germline CDR1 reads SGHRS; CDR2 reads YFSETQ. Between the trimmed V and J ends, which lost 3 bases and 3 bases, there was a span of 12 bases. The CDR3 sequence is CASSWGGGKETQYF. In DNA, the CDR3 is TGCGCCAGCAGCTGGGGGGGCGGTAAAGAGACCCAGTACTTC.

In its sample, this clonotype was seen a few times. J is TRBJ1-2 and V is TRBV5-1, with 8 bases fitting TRBD1. J gave up 2 bases and V 4 bases, and 7 bases lay outside the gene matches. The CDR3 totals 15 residues. Germline V lookup: CDR1 SGHRS, CDR2 YFSETQ. CDR3 amino acids: CASSRGQALNYGYTF. DNA for the CDR3: TGCGCCAGCAGCCGGGGACAGGCGTTGAACTATGGCTACACCTTC.

This clonotype was detected only a few times. The rearrangement joins TRBV28 to TRBJ1-4; 10 nucleotides match TRBD1. Looked up from germline, CDR1 is MDHEN and CDR2 is SYDVKM. J gave up 8 bases and V 6 bases, and 12 bases lay outside the gene matches. The CDR3 is 16 residues long. This CDR3 is CASRPTPGQGHEKLFF. The CDR3 DNA follows: TGTGCCAGCAGGCCCACCCCGGGACAGGGGCACGAAAAACTGTTTTTT.

This sequence joins TRBV5-1 and TRBJ1-4; D might be TRBD1 (5 bases). Between the trimmed V and J ends, which lost 4 bases and 6 bases, there was a span of 10 bases. The germline V gene encodes CDR1 SGHRS and CDR2 YFSETQ. The CDR3 has 13 amino acids. This chain's CDR3 is CASSPGGDEKLFF. The CDR3 nucleotides are TGCGCCAGCAGCCCCGGGGGAGATGAAAAACTGTTTTTT.

In this sample, this clonotype turned up a few times. DNA of the CDR3: TGTGCCACCAGTGATTACGGGGAAAGGGAGCAGTTCTTC. Protein: CATSDYGEREQFF. The genes are TRBV24-1 and TRBJ2-1, with D possibly TRBD2 on 5 matching bases. The CDR3 consists of 13 residues. In germline, CDR1 is KGHDR, CDR2 SFDVKD. With 2 bases removed from V and 10 bases from J, the gap between germline ends came to 11 bases.

The chain combines TRBV20-1 with TRBJ2-3; the D is unclear. Germline V lookup: CDR1 DFQATT, CDR2 SNEGSKA (reference sequence). The CDR3 is 14 residues long. Trimming stripped 5 bases from V and 3 bases from J, with 15 bases between. Here the CDR3 DNA reads TGCAGTGCTCCCCCCGTCGTGGGGACAGATACGCAGTATTTT. Translation: CSAPPVVGTDTQYF.

This clonotype was seen a handful of times. The chain carries TRBV4-3 and TRBJ1-2, with 8 bases aligning to TRBD1. Germline V lookup: CDR1 LGHNA, CDR2 YSLEER. CDR3 length equals 17 residues. V lost 4 bases and J lost 3; bases outside the gene matches: 13. The CDR3 DNA reads as TGCGCCAGCAGCCTTTCCCTGACAGGGGTGGCAGACTATGGCTACACCTTC. Amino acids: CASSLSLTGVADYGYTF.

This clonotype occurred a few times. V and J are TRBV7-2 and TRBJ2-3; D may be TRBD2 (6 bases). V gave up 3 bases and J gave up 6 bases, with 13 bases separating them. The germline V gene encodes CDR1 SGHTA and CDR2 FQGNSA. The length of the CDR3 is 14 residues. As DNA, the CDR3 is TGTGCCAGCAGCTTGCCAAACCGGGGGGATACGCAGTATTTT. Translation: CASSLPNRGDTQYF.

This clonotype was detected only a few times. The J gene is TRBJ2-1, the V gene TRBV5-4, with 8 bases fitting TRBD1. Germline CDR1 SGHNT, CDR2 YYREEE (reference sequence). This CDR3 contains 14 residues. The V segment lost 0 bases and the J segment 9 bases; nucleotides outside the gene matches: 5. For the CDR3, the DNA is TGTGCCAGCAGCTTGGTTCAGGGGGCGGGTGAGCAGTTCTTC. This encodes CASSLVQGAGEQFF.

This clonotype was detected only a few times. The rearrangement joins TRBV20-1 to TRBJ2-1; TRBD2 aligns across 12 bases. In germline, CDR1 is DFQATT, CDR2 SNEGSKA (reference sequence). The CDR3 has 15 amino acids. Trimming removed 6 bases from V and 6 bases from J; junction bases left unmatched: 9. The CDR3 region has the DNA TGCAGTGCGACGAGACTAGCGGGGGCCCGCAATGAGCAGTTCTTC. Protein sequence: CSATRLAGARNEQFF.

This chain uses TRBV3-1 with TRBJ2-5; either TRBD1 or TRBD2 may supply D (6 bases each). The CDR3 is 16 amino acids. V was pared by 2 bases and J by 1 base, with 14 bases between. Germline V lookup: CDR1 LGHDT, CDR2 YNNKEL (reference sequence). Written as DNA, the CDR3 is TGTGCCAGCAGCCAAAGAGGGGGGCTCTCCCAAGAGACCCAGTACTTC. It translates to CASSQRGGLSQETQYF.

Points on this clonotype: At one end, the junction sequence differs from germline, possibly due to a read error. The rearrangement uses TRBV27 and TRBJ1-2; TRBD1 is a possible D gene (6 bases). The germline gives CDR1 MNHEY, CDR2 SMNVEV (reference sequence). CDR3 size: 14 residues. The CDR3 bases are TGTGCCTGCAGACCCTACAGGGACCTCTATGGCTACACCTTC. Residues: CACRPYRDLYGYTF.